A single sample gave rise to the 20 T cell receptor beta chains below, sequenced in a study of blood T cell repertoires in COVID-19. The table came from immunoSEQ multiplex PCR; TCRdb's copy has only in-frame clones and leaves some out. The sample holds roughly 380,000 clones, about nine tenths seen once. Sequencing was performed on peripheral blood. All receptors derive from a woman in her forties with COVID-19, enrolled during active disease.

The rearrangement uses TRBV6-2 or TRBV6-3 and TRBJ2-3; TRBD2 agrees at 8 bases. In germline, CDR1 is MNHEY, CDR2 SVGEGT. V dropped 5 bases and J dropped 3; count of bases not matched to a gene: 13. The CDR3 loop spans 17 amino acids. The CDR3 nucleotides read TGTGCCAGCAGTAAGCCCGGGACTAGAGGTAGGACAGATACGCAGTATTTT. Translation gives CASSKPGTRGRTDTQYF.

V and J are TRBV6-2 or TRBV6-3 and TRBJ2-1; 10 nucleotides align to TRBD1. V trimming: 3 bases; J trimming: 3 bases; junction bases outside the gene matches: 11. Per the germline V gene, CDR1 is MNHEY and CDR2 is SVGEGT. This CDR3 is 18 amino acids long. CDR3 sequence (DNA): TGTGCCAGCAGTTATTTTCTCGGGGGGACAGGGGACTACAATGAGCAGTTCTTC. This translates into CASSYFLGGTGDYNEQFF.

The CDR3 nucleotides read TGTGCCAGCAGTTACTCTTCCGGGACAGGTTCCACTGAAGCTTTCTTT. It is translated as CASSYSSGTGSTEAFF. The chain has TRBV6-2 or TRBV6-3 and TRBJ1-1; 8 bases line up with TRBD1. Germline V gene lookup returns CDR1 MNHEY and CDR2 SVGEGT. The ends lost 0 bases at V and 4 bases at J; junction bases unmatched: 7. CDR3 length equals 16 residues.

The rearrangement uses TRBV25-1 and TRBJ1-3, with 8 bases identical to TRBD1. The CDR3 consists of 13 residues. Germline V gives CDR1 MGHDK, CDR2 SYGVNS. V trimming: 7 bases; J trimming: 2 bases; junction bases outside the gene matches: 1. The CDR3 sequence is CASMTGAGNTIYF. For the CDR3, the DNA is TGTGCCAGCATGACAGGGGCTGGAAACACCATATATTTT.

V gene TRBV7-2 combines with J gene TRBJ1-6, with D unresolved. CDR1 and CDR2 (germline): SGHTA, FQGNSA. The V end lost 7 bases, the J end lost 8 bases, and 12 bases lay between the germline ends. The CDR3 runs 13 residues. The CDR3 DNA sequence: TGTGCCAGCACCTTCGCGGTCTATTCACCCCTCCACTTT. It translates to CASTFAVYSPLHF.

V usage is TRBV21-1 and J usage is TRBJ2-2; the listed D gene, TRBD1, was not tested against the DNA. TRBV21-1 is a pseudogene locus. CDR3 length: 16 residues. CDR3 DNA: TGTGCCAGCAGCAAATCGGGACAGATCCACACCGGGGAGCTGTTTTTT. This translates into CASSKSGQIHTGELFF.

The CDR3 sequence: CASSGRFPADRGGGGYTF. The CDR3, as DNA: TGTGCCAGCAGCGGGAGGTTCCCAGCGGACAGGGGAGGTGGGGGCTACACCTTC. The chain combines TRBV9 with TRBJ1-2; 9 bases agree with TRBD1. The CDR3 extends over 18 amino acids. Per germline, CDR1 SGDLS and CDR2 YYNGEE. V dropped 3 bases and J dropped 8; count of bases not matched to a gene: 20.

There are a few counts of this clone. The chain recombines TRBV9 with TRBJ2-7; TRBD2 aligns across 9 bases. Germline V gives CDR1 SGDLS, CDR2 YYNGEE. Trimming cost V 0 bases and J 4 bases; bases outside gene matches: 5. This CDR3 region has 15 residues. CDR3 loop: CASSVGVAGVYEQYF. The CDR3 nucleotides read TGTGCCAGCAGCGTAGGGGTAGCGGGAGTGTACGAGCAGTACTTC.

This sequence joins TRBV3-1 (or the pseudogene TRBV3-2) and TRBJ2-2; the match to TRBD2 covers 13 bases. Germline V gene lookup returns CDR1 LGHDT and CDR2 YNNKEL (reference sequence). CDR3 length: 17 amino acids. V lost 6 bases and J lost 6; bases outside the gene matches: 10. CDR3 amino acids: CASRRRTSGRGAGELFF. The CDR3 DNA sequence: TGTGCCAGCAGGCGTCGGACTAGCGGGAGAGGCGCCGGGGAGCTGTTTTTT.

The CDR3 DNA sequence: TGTGCCAGCTCACCGGGGGGGTCAGCTAACTATGGCTACACCTTC. Translation gives CASSPGGSANYGYTF. The chain combines TRBV18 with TRBJ1-2; a weak D match, TRBD1 (5 bases). Germline V CDR1 and CDR2: KGHSH, LQKENI. The CDR3 runs to 15 residues. V was shortened by 3 bases and J by 0 bases, with 11 bases between the two germline ends.

This clone occurred once. The chain uses TRBV6-5 and TRBJ2-3; D is ambiguous. Per the germline V gene, CDR1 is MNHEY and CDR2 is SVGAGI. The length of the CDR3 is 13 residues. V was trimmed by 2 bases and J by 7 bases, leaving 10 bases between them. CDR3 sequence reads: CASSYEPKNTQYF. The CDR3 coding sequence is TGTGCCAGCAGTTACGAACCTAAGAATACGCAGTATTTT.

V gene TRBV12-3 or TRBV12-4 combines with J gene TRBJ2-7; D is ambiguous. This CDR3 is 11 amino acids long. V lost 2 bases, J lost 6 bases, and 5 bases lay in between. The CDR3, as DNA: TGTGCCAGCAGTTTAAGTAGCGAGCAGTACTTC. Translating it yields CASSLSSEQYF.

The chain joins TRBV30 to TRBJ1-2; TRBD1 matches 7 bases. The CDR3 totals 15 residues. Germline assignment: CDR1 GTSNPN and CDR2 SVGIG (reference sequence). V trimming: 3 bases; J trimming: 5 bases; junction bases outside the gene matches: 12. CDR3 residues: CAWRFERGPRYGYTF. The CDR3 nucleotides are TGTGCCTGGAGATTTGAGAGGGGGCCCCGTTATGGCTACACCTTC. Drawing the rest from reference TRBV30 and TRBJ1-2, the complete variable domain is SQTIHQWPATLVQPVGSPLSLECTVEGTSNPNLYWYRQAAGRGLQLLFYSVGIGQISSEVPQNLSASRPQDRQFILSSKKLLLSDSGFYLCAWRFERGPRYGYTFGSGTRLTVV.

This chain joins TRBV7-9 and TRBJ2-7, with TRBD1 as a possible D gene (8 bases). The CDR3 is 16 residues long. The germline V gene encodes CDR1 SEHNR and CDR2 FQNEAQ (reference sequence). V was cut by 5 bases and J by 2 bases, with 19 bases left in between. The CDR3 DNA reads TGTGCCAGCAGCCCTCTTGGACAGGGAGGGACCTACGAGCAGTACTTC. It encodes CASSPLGQGGTYEQYF.

This chain links TRBV6-5 with TRBJ2-1, with 10 bases fitting TRBD2. The germline CDR1 and CDR2 sequences are MNHEY and SVGAGI. This CDR3 spans 15 amino acids. The ends lost 4 bases at V and 4 bases at J; junction bases unmatched: 4. The CDR3 bases are TGTGCCAGCAGTTTAGCGGGGGGTACGTACAATGAGCAGTTCTTC. The encoded protein is CASSLAGGTYNEQFF.

V is TRBV28 and J is TRBJ1-2; weak D call: TRBD1 (6 bases). Per the germline V gene, CDR1 is MDHEN and CDR2 is SYDVKM. The CDR3 spans 15 residues. Trimming pared 1 base from V and 5 bases from J, leaving 14 bases between. The CDR3 spells CASSLSTGEGYGYTF. CDR3 in DNA: TGTGCCAGCAGTTTATCGACAGGAGAAGGGTATGGCTACACCTTC.

CDR3 in amino acids: CASTNVGHPTGNTIYF. CDR3 nucleotides: TGTGCCAGCACGAACGTGGGACATCCAACTGGAAACACCATATATTTT. The chain links TRBV2 to TRBJ1-3, with a weak D call TRBD1 (6 bases). The CDR3 spans 16 residues. The germline V gene has CDR1 SNHLY and CDR2 FYNNEI. V lost 7 bases and J 2 bases, leaving 18 bases between the germline ends.

The sample holds a few counts of this clone. The V and J genes are TRBV11-3 and TRBJ2-5; TRBD1 matches at 11 bases. The trim removed 4 bases at V and 3 bases at J, leaving 7 bases unmatched. The CDR3 is 16 amino acids. From germline, CDR1 is SGHNT and CDR2 YENEEA. The DNA for the CDR3 is TGTGCCAGCAGCTCAGGACAGGGGGCGCCGGAAGAGACCCAGTACTTC. It is translated as CASSSGQGAPEETQYF.

The chain links TRBV10-3 to TRBJ1-5; the match to TRBD1 covers 9 bases. The V and J ends lost 11 bases and 5 bases, in that order; junction bases with no gene match: 4. The CDR3 runs 12 residues. Germline loops: CDR1 ENHRY, CDR2 SYGVKD. CDR3 sequence reads: CASRQGDQPQHF. In DNA form, the CDR3 reads TGTGCCTCCAGACAGGGGGATCAGCCCCAGCATTTT.

The CDR3 protein is CATSSASGQYNEQFF. The CDR3 DNA reads TGTGCCACCAGCAGCGCTTCGGGACAGTACAATGAGCAGTTCTTC. The rearrangement uses TRBV15 and TRBJ2-1; TRBD1 matches at 7 bases. V lost 3 bases to trimming and J lost 4 bases; unmatched junction nucleotides: 6. Germline CDR1 LNHNV, CDR2 YYDKDF (reference sequence). CDR3 length equals 15 residues.